The 2 T cell receptor beta chains in this list originate from one sample, sequenced in a study of blood T cell repertoires in COVID-19. This table comes from immunoSEQ multiplex PCR, and its TCRdb copy is limited to in-frame clones, with some not included. The sample has about 210,000 clones; approximately 81% are singletons. The sequenced material came from PBMCs or T cells enriched from blood (not recorded which). Receptor source: a woman aged 45 to 65 with acute COVID-19.

The rearrangement uses TRBV10-3 and TRBJ1-1, with no clear D. V shed 0 bases and J shed 1 base, with 15 bases lying between them. The CDR3 runs to 17 residues. Germline V gives CDR1 ENHRY, CDR2 SYGVKD. The CDR3 coding sequence is TGTGCCATCAGTGAGTCTTACAGTATGGAGGAGAACACTGAAGCTTTCTTT. It encodes CAISESYSMEENTEAFF.

The chain combines TRBV7-2 with TRBJ1-6; D is unresolved. The V end was cut by 0 bases, the J end by 8 bases, with 11 bases between. In germline, CDR1 is SGHTA, CDR2 FQGNSA. The CDR3 consists of 15 residues. The CDR3 nucleotides are TGTGCCAGCAGCTTAGCGGCAGGTTTGGATTCACCCCTCCACTTT. Translating it yields CASSLAAGLDSPLHF.